This TCR beta chain appears in the sequencing data of a study of CD8 T cells in ankylosing spondylitis. Scientists made TCR beta libraries using quantitative 5'-RACE with molecular barcodes. MiXCR, applied by TCRdb to the 5' RACE reads, yields one record per CDR3 protein. The sample carries 25,000 to 35,000 distinct CDR3 sequences, approximately 15% recorded once. The CDR3 extends over 13 amino acids. The germline V gene encodes CDR1 MNHEY and CDR2 SVGAGI. This clonotype was detected only a few times. What it binds is unknown. The study, taken as a whole, reports: Reactive arthritis synovial fluid and blood previously showed some of these motif variants. According to the report, clones linked to the disease were significantly enriched in matched synovial fluid samples taken from ankylosing spondylitis patients. In ankylosing spondylitis blood, a motif of seven to nine highly homologous TCR beta variants appeared characteristic.

The TCR originated in a male donor with ankylosing spondylitis or in good health (not recorded which). Source material: blood. The chain links TRBV6-5 to TRBJ1-1, with D uncertain. CDR3 coding DNA: TGTGCAGAGGAATATTGGGGGAACACTGAAGCTTTCTTT. Translated: CAEEYWGNTEAFF.